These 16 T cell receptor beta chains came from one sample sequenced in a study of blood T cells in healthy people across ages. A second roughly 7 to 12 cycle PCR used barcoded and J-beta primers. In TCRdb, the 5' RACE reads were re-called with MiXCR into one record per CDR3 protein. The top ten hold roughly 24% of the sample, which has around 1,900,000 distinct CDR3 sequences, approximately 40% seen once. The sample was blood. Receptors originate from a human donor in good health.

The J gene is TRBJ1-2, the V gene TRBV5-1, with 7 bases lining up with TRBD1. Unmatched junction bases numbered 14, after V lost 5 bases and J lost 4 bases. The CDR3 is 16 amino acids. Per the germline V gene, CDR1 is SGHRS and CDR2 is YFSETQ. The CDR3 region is CASRLVEMTGSYGYTF. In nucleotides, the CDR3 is TGCGCCAGCAGGCTTGTCGAAATGACAGGGTCCTATGGCTACACCTTC. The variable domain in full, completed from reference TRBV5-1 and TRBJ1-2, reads KAGVTQTPRYLIKTRGQQVTLSCSPISGHRSVSWYQQTPGQGLQFLFEYFSETQRNKGNFPGRFSGRQFSNSRSEMNVSTLELGDSALYLCASRLVEMTGSYGYTFGSGTRLTVV.

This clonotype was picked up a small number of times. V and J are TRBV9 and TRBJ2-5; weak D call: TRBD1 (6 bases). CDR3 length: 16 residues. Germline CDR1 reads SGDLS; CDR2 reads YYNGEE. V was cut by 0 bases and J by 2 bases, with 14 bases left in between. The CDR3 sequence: CASSVGTDPFQETQYF. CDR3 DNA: TGTGCCAGCAGCGTAGGGACAGACCCGTTTCAAGAGACCCAGTACTTC.

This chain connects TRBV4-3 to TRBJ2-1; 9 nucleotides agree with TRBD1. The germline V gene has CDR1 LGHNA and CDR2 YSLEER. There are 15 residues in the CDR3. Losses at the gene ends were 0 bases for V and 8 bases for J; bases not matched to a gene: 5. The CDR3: CASSQDYRTGDEQFF. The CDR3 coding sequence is TGCGCCAGCAGCCAAGACTACCGGACAGGGGATGAGCAGTTCTTC.

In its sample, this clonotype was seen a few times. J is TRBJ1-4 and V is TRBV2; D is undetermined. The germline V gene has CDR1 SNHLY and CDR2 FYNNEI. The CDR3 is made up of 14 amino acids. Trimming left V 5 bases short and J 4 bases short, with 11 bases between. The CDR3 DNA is TGTGCCAGCAGTCCTTCGTACTATAATGAAAAACTGTTTTTT. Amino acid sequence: CASSPSYYNEKLFF.

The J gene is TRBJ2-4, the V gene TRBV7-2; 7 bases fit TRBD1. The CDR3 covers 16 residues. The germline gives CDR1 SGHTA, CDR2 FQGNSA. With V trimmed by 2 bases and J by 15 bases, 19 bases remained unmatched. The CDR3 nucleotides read TGTGCCAGCAGCTTATGGTCGACAGGGCAAGCCCTAGCCCCGTACTTC. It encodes CASSLWSTGQALAPYF.

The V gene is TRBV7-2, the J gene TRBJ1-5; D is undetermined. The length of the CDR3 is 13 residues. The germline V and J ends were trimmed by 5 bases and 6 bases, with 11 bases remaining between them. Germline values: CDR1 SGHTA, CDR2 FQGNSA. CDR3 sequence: CASSRDGSQPQHF. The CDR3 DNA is TGTGCCAGCAGCCGGGATGGAAGTCAGCCCCAGCATTTT.

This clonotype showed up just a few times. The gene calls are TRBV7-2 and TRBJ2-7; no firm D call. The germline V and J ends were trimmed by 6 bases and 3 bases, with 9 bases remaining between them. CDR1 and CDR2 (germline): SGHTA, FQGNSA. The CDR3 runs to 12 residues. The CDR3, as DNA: TGTGCCAGCAGTATCTCGCGCTACGAGCAGTACTTC. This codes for CASSISRYEQYF.

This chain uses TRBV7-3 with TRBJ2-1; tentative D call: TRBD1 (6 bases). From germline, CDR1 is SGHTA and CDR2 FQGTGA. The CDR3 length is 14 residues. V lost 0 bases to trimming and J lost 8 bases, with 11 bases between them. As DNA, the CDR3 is TGTGCCAGCAGCTTAACTGCCAAGGGGGATGAGCAGTTCTTC. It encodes CASSLTAKGDEQFF.

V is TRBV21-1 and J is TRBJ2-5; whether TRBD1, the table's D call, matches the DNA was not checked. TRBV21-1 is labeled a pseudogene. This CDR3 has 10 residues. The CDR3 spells CASTRGVQYF. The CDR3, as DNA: TGTGCCAGCACCAGGGGGGTGCAGTACTTC.

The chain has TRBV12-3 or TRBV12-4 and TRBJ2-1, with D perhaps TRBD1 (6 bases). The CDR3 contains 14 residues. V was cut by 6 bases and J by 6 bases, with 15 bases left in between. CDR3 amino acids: CASSPDRRPNEQFF. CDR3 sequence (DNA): TGTGCCAGCAGCCCTGACAGGCGTCCCAATGAGCAGTTCTTC.

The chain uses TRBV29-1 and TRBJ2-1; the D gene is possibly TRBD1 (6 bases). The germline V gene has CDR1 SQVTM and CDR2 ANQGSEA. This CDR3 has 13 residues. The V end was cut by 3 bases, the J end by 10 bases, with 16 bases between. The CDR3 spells CSVDWGRGWEQFF. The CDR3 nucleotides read TGCAGCGTTGACTGGGGCAGGGGTTGGGAGCAGTTCTTC.

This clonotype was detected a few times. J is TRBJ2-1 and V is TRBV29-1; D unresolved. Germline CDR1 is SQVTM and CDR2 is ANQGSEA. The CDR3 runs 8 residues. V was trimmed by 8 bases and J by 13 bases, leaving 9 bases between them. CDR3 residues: CSFPPQFF. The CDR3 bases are TGCAGCTTCCCCCCCCAGTTCTTC.

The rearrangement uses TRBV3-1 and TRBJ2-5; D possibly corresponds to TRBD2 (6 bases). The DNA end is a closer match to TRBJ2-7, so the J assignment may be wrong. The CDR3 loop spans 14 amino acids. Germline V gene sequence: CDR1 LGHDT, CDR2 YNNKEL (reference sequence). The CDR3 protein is CASSPRLVGHEQYF. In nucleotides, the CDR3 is TGTGCCAGCAGCCCTCGACTAGTCGGGCACGAGCAGTACTTC.

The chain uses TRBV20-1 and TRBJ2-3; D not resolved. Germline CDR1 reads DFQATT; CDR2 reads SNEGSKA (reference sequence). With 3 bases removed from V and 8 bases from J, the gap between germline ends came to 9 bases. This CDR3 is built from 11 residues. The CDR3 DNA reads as TGCAGTGCTAGTCTCATGGGTACGCAGTATTTT. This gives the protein CSASLMGTQYF.

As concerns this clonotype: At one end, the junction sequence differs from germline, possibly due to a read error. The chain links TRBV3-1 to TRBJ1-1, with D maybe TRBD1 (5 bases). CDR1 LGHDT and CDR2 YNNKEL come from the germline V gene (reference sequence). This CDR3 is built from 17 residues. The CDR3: CASSQGWSPRPDTETFF. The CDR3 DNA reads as TGTGCCAGCAGCCAAGGTTGGTCGCCACGTCCGGACACTGAAACTTTCTTT.

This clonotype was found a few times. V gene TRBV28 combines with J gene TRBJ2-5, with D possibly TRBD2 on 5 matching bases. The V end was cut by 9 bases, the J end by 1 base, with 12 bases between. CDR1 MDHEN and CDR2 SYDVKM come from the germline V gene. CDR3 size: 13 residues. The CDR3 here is CASGTSAQETQYF. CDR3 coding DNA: TGTGCCAGTGGAACTAGTGCCCAAGAGACCCAGTACTTC.